The clone carrying this TCR beta chain was detected only once. Assay used: immunoSEQ multiplex PCR; TCRdb lists only in-frame clones, some missing. This table has about 83,000 clones, just over 90% appearing once. After removal of 11 bases from V and 6 bases from J, the junction contained 6 bases not matched to a gene. The germline V gene has CDR1 MNHNS and CDR2 SASEGT. This CDR3 region has 12 residues. The entry originates in a study of technical replicates of blood from a few donors. This TCR came from a human donor in good health. The chain links TRBV6-1 to TRBJ2-2; 7 bases map to TRBD1. The sequenced material came from T cells isolated from PBMCs. The CDR3 nucleotides are TGTGCCTGCCACAGGGGTCCCGGGGAGCTGTTTTTT. As protein: CACHRGPGELFF.